What follows are 21 T cell receptor beta chains derived from one specimen sequenced in a study of T cells in Graves' hyperthyroidism and ophthalmopathy. Amplification of TCR beta CDR3 regions was performed using RNA transcripts as template. HTBI primers drove first-round RT-PCR of the TCR CDR3. One entry per CDR3 protein, called by TCRdb with MiXCR from the multiplex PCR reads. The sample has roughly 570,000 distinct CDR3 sequences; 46% are singletons. Input material: peripheral blood or thyroid tissue (not recorded which). Every receptor here comes from an adult woman with Graves' disease, either hyperthyroidism or ophthalmopathy (not recorded which).

This clonotype was observed a single time. The chain couples TRBV25-1 to TRBJ2-2; D uncertain. The germline V and J ends were trimmed by 4 bases and 5 bases, with 20 bases remaining between them. The CDR3 consists of 17 residues. Germline loops: CDR1 MGHDK, CDR2 SYGVNS. The CDR3 sequence: CASSATPWTLSTGELFF. The DNA of the CDR3 is TGTGCCAGCAGTGCTACCCCATGGACCCTTAGTACCGGGGAGCTGTTTTTT.

CDR3 DNA sequence: TGTGCCAGCTCCCAGGGGGCGAGGTATGGCTACACCTTC. This translates into CASSQGARYGYTF. The chain has TRBV14 and TRBJ1-2; 8 positions match TRBD1. Germline V lookup: CDR1 SGHDN, CDR2 FVKESK. The CDR3 loop spans 13 amino acids. J lost 5 bases, V lost 8 bases, and 7 bases had no gene match.

V and J are TRBV29-1 and TRBJ1-2, with D possibly TRBD1 on 5 matching bases. CDR3 size: 12 residues. Germline V gene lookup returns CDR1 SQVTM and CDR2 ANQGSEA. Trimming cost V 8 bases and J 7 bases, with 17 bases left between them. In nucleotides, the CDR3 is TGCAGCTTGGTTTCGCAGGGTGGTGGCTACACCTTC. It is translated as CSLVSQGGGYTF.

The rearrangement joins TRBV20-1 to TRBJ2-5, with a possible D match to TRBD2 (6 bases). This CDR3 has 13 residues. Germline V CDR1 and CDR2: DFQATT, SNEGSKA (reference sequence). Trimming stripped 5 bases from V and 5 bases from J, with 15 bases between. CDR3 nucleotides: TGCAGTGCTGGCGGGGCGCGGTGGGAGACCCAGTACTTC. This codes for CSAGGARWETQYF.

Concerning this clonotype: A clone one base away is much larger, so this may be a read error. The chain couples TRBV6-2 or TRBV6-3 to TRBJ1-5, with D maybe TRBD1 (5 bases). CDR1 is MNHEY, CDR2 SVGEGT, per germline. Trimming removed 6 bases at V and 2 bases at J, with 17 bases between. The CDR3 runs 16 residues. The CDR3 is CASSIDGARGNQPQHF. The DNA for the CDR3 is TGTGCCAGCAGCATTGACGGGGCTCGTGGCAATCAGCCCCAGCATTTT.

This clonotype was observed many times. J is TRBJ1-4 and V is TRBV19; D is unresolved. CDR1 is LNHDA and CDR2 is SQIVND in the germline V gene (reference sequence). This CDR3 has 14 residues. The germline V and J ends were trimmed by 6 bases and 0 bases, with 8 bases remaining between them. This CDR3 reads CASSLTATNEKLFF. Written as DNA, the CDR3 is TGTGCCAGTAGCCTCACGGCAACTAATGAAAAACTGTTTTTT.

Of note for this clonotype: One end of the junction fails to match germline, which may point to a read error. The chain recombines TRBV20-1 with TRBJ2-2; 9 nucleotides match TRBD2. The CDR3 consists of 15 residues. The germline gives CDR1 DFQATT, CDR2 SNEGSKA (reference sequence). The CDR3 nucleotides are TGCAGTGCTAGCTATAGCGGGAGTAACACCGGGGAGCTGTCTTTT. It codes for CSASYSGSNTGELSF.

The gene calls are TRBV2 and TRBJ1-2; 10 nucleotides agree with TRBD1. This CDR3 spans 13 amino acids. The germline V gene encodes CDR1 SNHLY and CDR2 FYNNEI. The V and J ends lost 10 bases and 8 bases, in that order; junction bases with no gene match: 10. CDR3 protein: CANRQGAIYGYTF. In nucleotides, the CDR3 is TGTGCCAATAGACAGGGGGCGATTTACGGCTACACCTTC.

J is TRBJ1-1 and V is TRBV12-3 or TRBV12-4; D remains ambiguous. The CDR3 extends over 12 amino acids. V dropped 6 bases and J dropped 8 bases, with 13 bases sitting between them. CDR3 residues: CASSGPRTEAFF. DNA for the CDR3: TGTGCCAGCAGCGGACCGCGTACCGAAGCTTTCTTT.

This clonotype was picked up a small number of times. The gene calls are TRBV10-3 and TRBJ1-1; no firm D call. The V end was cut by 4 bases, the J end by 3 bases, with 12 bases between. This CDR3 contains 14 residues. CDR1 is ENHRY, CDR2 SYGVKD, per germline. CDR3 amino acids: CAISAGYGYTEAFF. The CDR3, as DNA: TGTGCCATCAGTGCGGGGTACGGGTACACTGAAGCTTTCTTT.

The V gene is TRBV14, the J gene TRBJ1-1; possibly TRBD1 for D (5 bases). There are 13 residues in the CDR3. V lost 0 bases to trimming and J lost 11 bases, with 13 bases between them. Germline values: CDR1 SGHDN, CDR2 FVKESK. The CDR3 bases are TGTGCCAGCAGCCAAGAGTGGGGGACCGGGGCTTTCTTT. This gives the protein CASSQEWGTGAFF.

The V gene is TRBV6-5, the J gene TRBJ2-7; TRBD2 agrees at 8 bases. The trim removed 6 bases at V and 4 bases at J, leaving 11 bases unmatched. The CDR3 is made up of 15 amino acids. Germline-derived CDR1 and CDR2 are MNHEY and SVGAGI. For the CDR3, the DNA is TGTGCCAGCAGCTTAGCGGCGGGGGGTATGTACGAGCAGTACTTC. Residues: CASSLAAGGMYEQYF.

The chain carries TRBV20-1 and TRBJ1-5; D possibly corresponds to TRBD1 (6 bases). In germline, CDR1 is DFQATT, CDR2 SNEGSKA (reference sequence). V shed 4 bases and J shed 10 bases, with 20 bases lying between them. The length of the CDR3 is 14 residues. For the CDR3, the DNA is TGCAGTGCTAATATTCGGAGGGGGGTTCGTCCCCAGCATTTT. Its translation: CSANIRRGVRPQHF.

This clonotype was observed many times. V is TRBV10-3 and J is TRBJ2-7, with D perhaps TRBD1 (6 bases). From germline, CDR1 is ENHRY and CDR2 SYGVKD. The CDR3 loop spans 13 amino acids. V shed 2 bases and J shed 5 bases, with 10 bases lying between them. The CDR3 sequence: CAISEVRDNEQYF. The CDR3 DNA reads TGTGCCATCAGTGAGGTTAGGGACAACGAGCAGTACTTC.

V is TRBV15 and J is TRBJ1-5; 8 nucleotides align to TRBD1. The CDR3 totals 14 residues. The trim removed 5 bases at V and 7 bases at J, leaving 7 bases unmatched. The V gene's germline CDR1 is LNHNV and CDR2 YYDKDF (reference sequence). The CDR3 reads CATSVQGARQPQHF. DNA for the CDR3: TGTGCCACCAGCGTCCAGGGGGCGCGCCAGCCCCAGCATTTT.

This clonotype came up a few times. A much bigger clone sits one base away, suggesting this may be a read error. The chain recombines TRBV9 with TRBJ1-2; D remains unclear. This CDR3 is 13 amino acids long. Germline values: CDR1 SGDLS, CDR2 YYNGEE. V was trimmed by 4 bases and J by 4 bases, leaving 11 bases between them. This chain's CDR3 is CASSYLATYGYTF. DNA of the CDR3: TGTGCCAGCAGCTATCTCGCAACCTATGGCTACACCTTC.

Ten or more counts support this clonotype. V is TRBV2 and J is TRBJ2-2, with 7 positions matching TRBD1. CDR3 length equals 16 residues. Trimming removed 6 bases from V and 4 bases from J; junction bases left unmatched: 11. CDR1 is SNHLY, CDR2 FYNNEI, per germline. The CDR3 loop is CASRYRTGPPTGELFF. The CDR3 DNA reads as TGTGCCAGCAGGTACCGGACAGGACCCCCCACCGGGGAGCTGTTTTTT.

The J gene is TRBJ2-3, the V gene TRBV7-2; D might be TRBD2 (5 bases). The CDR3 length is 15 residues. Germline V gene sequence: CDR1 SGHTA, CDR2 FQGNSA. Trimming pared 2 bases from V and 0 bases from J, leaving 9 bases between. CDR3 DNA sequence: TGTGCCAGCAGCTTACTAGCAGCTAGCACAGATACGCAGTATTTT. Translated, it gives CASSLLAASTDTQYF.

This chain joins TRBV6-1 and TRBJ2-5; D perhaps matches TRBD2 (6 bases). The CDR3 is 13 amino acids. Trimming left V 9 bases short and J 2 bases short, with 13 bases between. The germline V gene encodes CDR1 MNHNS and CDR2 SASEGT. The CDR3 region has the DNA TGTGCCAGATCAGCGGGCAAACAAGAGACCCAGTACTTC. This encodes CARSAGKQETQYF.

This clonotype appeared once. This may arise from a read error, as a much more abundant clone is one base away. The gene calls are TRBV2 and TRBJ1-5; D not certain. The V end was cut by 10 bases, the J end by 1 base, with 14 bases between. Germline CDR1 reads SNHLY; CDR2 reads FYNNEI. The CDR3 extends over 14 amino acids. The CDR3 bases are TGTGCCAACAGCCAAGCTTTAAGCAATCAGCCCCAGCATTTT. Amino acid sequence: CANSQALSNQPQHF. Full variable domain (rest looked up from reference TRBV2 and TRBJ1-5): EPEVTQTPSHQVTQMGQEVILRCVPISNHLYFYWYRQILGQKVEFLVSFYNNEISEKSEIFDDQFSVERPDGSNFTLKIRSTKLEDSAMYFCANSQALSNQPQHFGDGTRLSIL.

The V and J genes are TRBV6-5 and TRBJ1-5; a weak D match, TRBD1 (6 bases). V dropped 4 bases and J dropped 6 bases, with 13 bases sitting between them. This CDR3 has 14 residues. Per germline, CDR1 MNHEY and CDR2 SVGAGI. The CDR3 DNA sequence: TGTGCCAGCAGTTCGACAGGCGGGAGTCAGCCCCAGCATTTT. Translating gives CASSSTGGSQPQHF.